Listed below are T cell receptor beta chains from one sample, sequenced in a study of blood T cells in healthy people across ages. Via MiXCR, TCRdb re-called the 5' RACE reads, giving one row per CDR3 protein. The profile shows about 510,000 distinct CDR3 sequences, over 25% of them singletons. The same specimen was also included in a second study, on T cells of mothers and their children.

Specimen: blood. The source of these receptors is a boy under 10 years old in good health. CDR3s include the opening cysteine and the closing phenylalanine or tryptophan. Fields, in order: CDR3 protein, CDR3 DNA, clone size, J gene, D gene, V gene. D genes are given only for firm matches. Part of the rows lack a size; the others show once, few, many or a class for expanded clones.

CDR3: CSARDGTDWGPEQYF; DNA: TGCAGTGCTAGAGACGGGACAGATTGGGGCCCCGAGCAGTACTTC; size: once; J: TRBJ2-7; D: TRBD1; V: TRBV20-1
CDR3: CASSEARDREWTQYF; DNA: TGTGCCAGCAGTGAAGCCCGGGACAGGGAGTGGACCCAGTACTTC; size: .; J: TRBJ2-5; D: TRBD1; V: TRBV6-1
CDR3: CASIGRGRGETQYF; DNA: TGTGCCAGCATAGGCAGGGGGCGCGGGGAGACCCAGTACTTC; size: .; J: TRBJ2-5; D: TRBD1; V: TRBV2
CDR3: CASSLDIGTGELFF; DNA: TGTGCCAGCAGCTTAGATATCGGTACCGGGGAGCTGTTTTTT; size: .; J: TRBJ2-2; D: .; V: TRBV7-9
CDR3: CASSLDPGANEKLFF; DNA: TGTGCCAGCAGCTTGGATCCAGGGGCTAATGAAAAACTGTTTTTT; size: .; J: TRBJ1-4; D: .; V: TRBV5-5
CDR3: CAWSPPLPWNTEAFF; DNA: TGTGCCTGGAGTCCTCCTCTACCATGGAACACTGAAGCTTTCTTT; size: .; J: TRBJ1-1; D: .; V: TRBV30
CDR3: CASRVGGSNEQFF; DNA: TGTGCCAGTAGGGTGGGGGGTTCCAATGAGCAGTTCTTC; size: .; J: TRBJ2-1; D: .; V: TRBV25-1
CDR3: CSGSGTDTGELFF; DNA: TGCAGCGGCTCCGGGACGGACACCGGGGAGCTGTTTTTT; size: few; J: TRBJ2-2; D: .; V: TRBV29-1
CDR3: CASSQRRNEKLFF; DNA: TGTGCCAGCAGTCAAAGGCGGAATGAAAAACTGTTTTTT; size: .; J: TRBJ1-4; D: .; V: TRBV16
CDR3: CATGTNTDTQYF; DNA: TGTGCCACCGGGACAAACACAGATACGCAGTATTTT; size: .; J: TRBJ2-3; D: .; V: TRBV15
CDR3: CASSPHPYSVQGDYGYTF; DNA: TGTGCCAGCAGCCCCCACCCCTACAGCGTTCAAGGGGACTATGGCTACACCTTC; size: .; J: TRBJ1-2; D: .; V: TRBV6-1
CDR3: CASSSGQTFYEQYF; DNA: TGCGCCAGCAGCTCGGGACAGACTTTCTACGAGCAGTACTTC; size: few; J: TRBJ2-7; D: TRBD1; V: TRBV5-1
CDR3: CASTPRDSPKNIQYF; DNA: TGTGCCAGCACTCCGAGGGACTCCCCCAAAAACATTCAGTACTTC; size: .; J: TRBJ2-4; D: .; V: TRBV5-5
CDR3: CASSALVDRDTEAFF; DNA: TGTGCCAGCAGTGCCCTCGTTGACAGGGACACTGAAGCTTTCTTT; size: .; J: TRBJ1-1; D: TRBD1; V: TRBV28
CDR3: CSAGTAKNIQYF; DNA: TGCAGCGCGGGGACGGCGAAAAACATTCAGTACTTC; size: .; J: TRBJ2-4; D: .; V: TRBV29-1
CDR3: CSASAYRDFRQETQYF; DNA: TGCAGTGCTAGTGCGTACCGGGACTTCCGACAAGAGACCCAGTACTTC; size: .; J: TRBJ2-5; D: .; V: TRBV20-1
CDR3: CASSLNVAGGLTGELFF; DNA: TGTGCCAGCAGCCTCAATGTGGCGGGGGGGCTTACCGGGGAGCTGTTTTTT; size: .; J: TRBJ2-2; D: TRBD2; V: TRBV6-2/TRBV6-3
CDR3: CASRHPEGRVGELFF; DNA: TGTGCCAGCAGACATCCGGAGGGCCGGGTCGGGGAGCTGTTTTTT; size: few; J: TRBJ2-2; D: .; V: TRBV2
CDR3: CASSRVVGSTQYF; DNA: TGTGCCAGCAGTAGGGTCGTTGGGAGTACCCAGTACTTC; size: .; J: TRBJ2-5; D: .; V: TRBV6-5
CDR3: CSASSGVSSYNEQFF; DNA: TGCAGTGCCAGTAGCGGGGTGAGCTCCTACAATGAGCAGTTCTTC; size: few; J: TRBJ2-1; D: TRBD2; V: TRBV20-1
CDR3: CSARDQGGSWTFQETQYF; DNA: TGCAGTGCTAGAGATCAGGGGGGCAGTTGGACCTTCCAAGAGACCCAGTACTTC; size: few; J: TRBJ2-5; D: .; V: TRBV20-1
CDR3: CASSEGPGQGVNEQFF; DNA: TGTGCCAGCAGTGAGGGGCCGGGACAAGGGGTAAATGAGCAGTTCTTC; size: few; J: TRBJ2-1; D: .; V: TRBV25-1
CDR3: CSVVTGEGYGYTF; DNA: TGCAGCGTTGTGACAGGGGAGGGCTATGGCTACACCTTC; size: few; J: TRBJ1-2; D: TRBD1; V: TRBV29-1
CDR3: CASSELNGNTIYF; DNA: TGTGCCAGCAGTGAACTTAATGGAAACACCATATATTTT; size: few; J: TRBJ1-3; D: .; V: TRBV25-1
CDR3: CASRKDKQPQHF; DNA: TGTGCCAGCAGGAAAGATAAACAGCCCCAGCATTTT; size: few; J: TRBJ1-5; D: .; V: TRBV6-1
CDR3: CASRLTGGAGRNQPQHF; DNA: TGTGCCAGCAGATTAACAGGGGGCGCGGGTCGGAATCAGCCCCAGCATTTT; size: .; J: TRBJ1-5; D: TRBD1; V: TRBV6-5
CDR3: CASSQGTGLGNTIYF; DNA: TGTGCCAGCAGCCAAGGGACAGGGTTAGGAAACACCATATATTTT; size: medium-sized; J: TRBJ1-3; D: TRBD1; V: TRBV3-1
CDR3: CASSLTPVSGSSYNEQFF; DNA: TGTGCCAGCAGTTTAACACCGGTTAGCGGGAGCTCCTACAATGAGCAGTTCTTC; size: few; J: TRBJ2-1; D: TRBD2; V: TRBV12-3/TRBV12-4
CDR3: CSASHRDRGTLNTEAFF; DNA: TGCAGTGCTAGCCACCGGGACAGGGGGACGTTGAACACTGAAGCTTTCTTT; size: .; J: TRBJ1-1; D: TRBD1; V: TRBV20-1
CDR3: CASSPAQERGSTDTQYF; DNA: TGTGCCAGCAGCCCTGCGCAGGAGCGGGGGAGCACAGATACGCAGTATTTT; size: few; J: TRBJ2-3; D: TRBD2; V: TRBV9
CDR3: CARQRVYEQYF; DNA: TGTGCCAGGCAGAGGGTTTACGAGCAGTACTTC; size: .; J: TRBJ2-7; D: .; V: TRBV6-5
CDR3: CASSPGATNTEAFF; DNA: TGTGCCAGCTCACCGGGGGCGACTAACACTGAAGCTTTCTTT; size: .; J: TRBJ1-1; D: .; V: TRBV18
CDR3: CASSHGTGEFYGYTF; DNA: TGTGCCAGCAGCCACGGGACAGGAGAATTCTATGGCTACACCTTC; size: few; J: TRBJ1-2; D: TRBD1; V: TRBV3-1
CDR3: CASSVAGSYEQHF; DNA: TGTGCCAGCAGTGTTGCGGGGTCCTACGAGCAGCACTTC; size: few; J: TRBJ2-7; D: .; V: TRBV2
CDR3: CASSGYSSQDTQYF; DNA: TGTGCCAGTAGTGGGTACTCCAGTCAAGATACGCAGTATTTT; size: .; J: TRBJ2-3; D: .; V: TRBV19
CDR3: CASSGGVNTGELFF; DNA: TGTGCCAGCTCCGGGGGGGTAAACACCGGGGAGCTGTTTTTT; size: .; J: TRBJ2-2; D: TRBD2; V: TRBV7-7
CDR3: CASSFSVEGLLPYF; DNA: TGTGCCAGCAGTTTCTCGGTTGAGGGACTCCTTCCGTACTTC; size: .; J: TRBJ2-5; D: .; V: TRBV12-3/TRBV12-4
CDR3: CASSEREVQETQYF; DNA: TGCGCCAGCAGTGAGCGGGAGGTACAAGAGACCCAGTACTTC; size: few; J: TRBJ2-5; D: TRBD2; V: TRBV10-2
CDR3: CASTPRSGSRETQYF; DNA: TGTGCCAGCACCCCCCGAAGCGGTTCGCGAGAGACCCAGTACTTC; size: .; J: TRBJ2-5; D: .; V: TRBV6-2/TRBV6-3
CDR3: CASSLLLAGAWAGELSF; DNA: TGTGCCAGCAGCTTGTTACTAGCGGGAGCGTGGGCCGGGGAGCTGTCTTTT; size: .; J: TRBJ2-2; D: TRBD2; V: TRBV5-5
CDR3: CASSPQGRRAEAFF; DNA: TGTGCCAGTAGCCCCCAGGGGAGAAGGGCTGAAGCTTTCTTT; size: once; J: TRBJ1-1; D: .; V: TRBV19
CDR3: CASSFGTSPIEQFF; DNA: TGTGCCAGCAGTTTCGGGACTAGCCCCATTGAGCAGTTCTTC; size: .; J: TRBJ2-1; D: TRBD2; V: TRBV12-3/TRBV12-4
CDR3: CASSRTGVTNTEAFF; DNA: TGTGCCAGCAGCCGGACTGGGGTAACGAACACTGAAGCTTTCTTT; size: few; J: TRBJ1-1; D: .; V: TRBV4-2
CDR3: CASSIRGQNTEAFF; DNA: TGTGCCAGTAGTATCCGGGGCCAGAACACTGAAGCTTTCTTT; size: .; J: TRBJ1-1; D: .; V: TRBV9